This TCR beta chain comes out of a study of blood T cell repertoires in COVID-19. As for the study in general: Sources were T cells, B-cell-depleted T cells, or PBMCs; the material itself was cDNA or gDNA.

Data came from immunoSEQ multiplex PCR; TCRdb stores just in-frame clones and leaves some out. The profile shows fewer than 150,000 clones, approximately 84% of them singletons. The germline gives CDR1 SGHVS, CDR2 FQNEAQ. V was shortened by 7 bases and J by 12 bases, with 13 bases between the two germline ends. This CDR3 has 11 amino acids. This clone appeared once. What was sequenced was peripheral blood. The TCR originated in a woman in her forties or fifties who had recovered from COVID-19. The gene calls are TRBV7-8 and TRBJ2-1; weak D call: TRBD2 (5 bases). CDR3 in DNA: TGTGCCAGCAAAACCCAGGACTTGCAGTTCTTC. Encoded protein: CASKTQDLQFF.